Following are 30 T cell receptor beta chains from one sample sequenced in a study of human T cells and chemical hapten exposure (dated by TCRdb to about 2021). The time point label, as the study defines it: pre-sensitization, week 0. Reading the label with the study, this specimen's treatment or condition is: therapeutic diphenylcyclopropenone sensitization with weekly scalp DPC. Libraries were made using RACE. Instrument on record: NextSeq 500. The public reads were reprocessed in TCRdb via fastp at Q25 and MiXCR, keeping in-frame beta chains. Every entry covers one CDR3 protein and lists the most common genes and DNA from its rows. The sample table contains 35,000 to 50,000 distinct CDR3 sequences; only one count was recorded for approximately 10% of them. Of the sample, less than 6.5% is held by the ten largest clones. The sequences come from whole blood, collected in connection with sensitization to the hapten diphenylcyclopropenone (DPC). Receptor source: a man younger than 40 with alopecia areata. Some clones in this sample may be carry-over from other donors' samples.

This clonotype has a count of ten or more. The V gene is TRBV10-2, the J gene TRBJ1-1; 9 bases map to TRBD1. CDR1 WSHSY and CDR2 SAAADI come from the germline V gene. After removal of 2 bases from V and 1 base from J, the junction contained 5 bases not matched to a gene. This CDR3 contains 16 residues. CDR3: CASSEGDRVKNTEAFF. The CDR3 nucleotides are TGCGCCAGCAGTGAGGGGGACAGGGTGAAGAACACTGAAGCTTTCTTT.

This clonotype showed up many times. The chain employs TRBV12-3 or TRBV12-4 and TRBJ2-2, with unresolved D. The germline V and J ends were trimmed by 4 bases and 5 bases, with 14 bases remaining between them. The CDR3 runs to 15 residues. CDR3 loop: CASSSTAWVTGELFF. CDR3 DNA: TGTGCCAGCAGTTCAACCGCCTGGGTTACCGGGGAGCTGTTTTTT.

This clonotype was recorded at least ten times. The gene calls are TRBV6-1 and TRBJ1-4; 8 bases line up with TRBD1. Germline assignment: CDR1 MNHNS and CDR2 SASEGT. With 0 bases clipped from V and 9 bases from J, the junction kept 3 bases outside the gene matches. This CDR3 has 14 residues. CDR3 DNA sequence: TGTGCCAGCAGTGAAGCCGACAGGGGACAAAAACTGTTTTTT. This codes for CASSEADRGQKLFF.

V and J are TRBV13 and TRBJ1-3, with 7 bases matching TRBD1. Germline CDR1 is PRHDT and CDR2 is FYEKMQ (reference sequence). With 5 bases clipped from V and 6 bases from J, the junction kept 13 bases outside the gene matches. This CDR3 region has 16 residues. CDR3: CASSETGARAANTIYF. Here the CDR3 DNA reads TGTGCCAGCAGCGAAACAGGGGCCCGAGCGGCAAACACCATATATTTT.

In its sample, this clonotype was seen many times. The gene calls are TRBV14 and TRBJ1-2, with D hard to call. V lost 0 bases and J lost 6, with 17 bases in between. The CDR3 covers 16 residues. CDR1 SGHDN and CDR2 FVKESK come from the germline V gene. The CDR3: CASSQDQLGALDGYTF. The DNA of the CDR3 is TGTGCCAGCAGCCAAGATCAACTGGGAGCACTCGATGGCTACACCTTC. Looking up the rest from reference TRBV14 and TRBJ1-2 gives the full variable domain: EAGVTQFPSHSVIEKGQTVTLRCDPISGHDNLYWYRRVMGKEIKFLLHFVKESKQDESGMPNNRFLAERTGGTYSTLKVQPAELEDSGVYFCASSQDQLGALDGYTFGSGTRLTVV.

The chain carries TRBV11-3 and TRBJ2-1; D not certain. The CDR3 covers 14 residues. Trimming left V 5 bases short and J 6 bases short, with 14 bases between. Germline CDR1 SGHNT, CDR2 YENEEA. CDR3 region: CASSPLREVNEQFF. CDR3 nucleotides: TGTGCCAGCAGCCCCCTCCGAGAAGTCAATGAGCAGTTCTTC.

This clonotype was observed many times. The J gene is TRBJ2-3, the V gene TRBV20-1; a possible D gene is TRBD2 (7 bases). The length of the CDR3 is 16 residues. V lost 3 bases to trimming and J lost 4 bases, with 20 bases between them. CDR1 is DFQATT and CDR2 is SNEGSKA in the germline V gene (reference sequence). The CDR3 DNA reads TGCAGTGCTAGTAGGGGGACCCTCAGCGGGGCAGATACGCAGTATTTT. It specifies CSASRGTLSGADTQYF.

This clonotype was observed at least ten times. The chain employs TRBV5-5 and TRBJ1-5; the match to TRBD1 covers 7 bases. V lost 4 bases to trimming and J lost 5 bases; unmatched junction nucleotides: 3. The CDR3 has 13 amino acids. CDR1 and CDR2 (germline): SGHKS, YYEKEE (reference sequence). In nucleotides, the CDR3 is TGTGCCAGCAGCATTACAGGGGATCAGCCCCAGCATTTT. Its protein product is CASSITGDQPQHF.

This clonotype has a handful of counts. V is TRBV12-3 or TRBV12-4 and J is TRBJ2-3, with D possibly matching TRBD1 (7 bases). This CDR3 is 15 amino acids long. The V and J ends lost 5 bases and 0 bases respectively, with 12 bases between them. The CDR3 coding sequence is TGTGCCAGCAGTCCGCGGGACAGAAGCACAGATACGCAGTATTTT. Encoded protein: CASSPRDRSTDTQYF.

This clonotype was detected many times. The chain recombines TRBV7-2 with TRBJ1-6; D unresolved. This CDR3 region has 15 residues. V was shortened by 3 bases and J by 0 bases, with 6 bases between the two germline ends. Germline values: CDR1 SGHTA, CDR2 FQGNSA. The CDR3 reads CASSFRSSYNSPLHF. The CDR3 coding sequence is TGTGCCAGCAGCTTTAGGAGCTCCTATAATTCACCCCTCCACTTT.

This CDR3 reads CSASLGGASGVPEQYV. DNA for the CDR3: TGCAGTGCTAGTCTTGGGGGTGCTAGCGGGGTTCCCGAGCAGTACGTC. The chain has TRBV20-1 and TRBJ2-7; 9 nucleotides align to TRBD2. CDR3 length: 16 amino acids. The V gene's germline CDR1 is DFQATT and CDR2 SNEGSKA (reference sequence). V lost 3 bases, J lost 6 bases, and 15 bases stayed unmatched.

In this sample, this clonotype turned up a few times. The rearrangement links TRBV7-2 to TRBJ1-6, with a possible D match to TRBD1 (5 bases). V shed 6 bases and J shed 14 bases, with 14 bases lying between them. CDR3 length equals 12 residues. The germline CDR1 and CDR2 sequences are SGHTA and FQGNSA. CDR3 in amino acids: CASRGTAEALHF. The CDR3 region has the DNA TGTGCCAGCAGGGGGACGGCGGAGGCCCTCCACTTT.

This clonotype was seen many times. The chain carries TRBV29-1 and TRBJ2-5; 14 nucleotides agree with TRBD2. V lost 1 base, J lost 4 bases, and 5 bases stayed unmatched. This CDR3 spans 16 amino acids. Germline lookup yields CDR1 SQVTM and CDR2 ANQGSEA. This chain's CDR3 is CSVEGGTSGSLETQYF. CDR3 bases: TGCAGCGTTGAAGGCGGGACTAGCGGGAGTCTAGAGACCCAGTACTTC.

This clonotype was picked up many times. This rearrangement joins TRBV18 to TRBJ1-1, with D unresolved. The germline V gene encodes CDR1 KGHSH and CDR2 LQKENI. The CDR3 contains 12 residues. Trimming removed 6 bases from V and 4 bases from J, with 9 bases in between. Written as DNA, the CDR3 is TGTGCCAGCTCGTCTGGGTTCACTGAAGCTTTCTTT. Protein sequence: CASSSGFTEAFF.

This clonotype was recorded at least ten times. The V call is TRBV3-1, the J call TRBJ1-5, with TRBD1 as a possible D gene (6 bases). CDR1 is LGHDT, CDR2 YNNKEL, per germline (reference sequence). The CDR3 contains 17 residues. Between the trimmed V and J ends, which lost 1 base and 0 bases, there was a span of 13 bases. The CDR3 here is CASSQGNRAYSNQPQHF. The CDR3 nucleotides are TGTGCCAGCAGCCAAGGGAACAGGGCTTATAGCAATCAGCCCCAGCATTTT.

This clonotype has ten or more counts. The V gene is TRBV5-6, the J gene TRBJ2-4, with 7 positions matching TRBD2. J gave up 6 bases and V 4 bases, and 13 bases lay outside the gene matches. This CDR3 region has 16 residues. In germline, CDR1 is SGHDT, CDR2 YYEEEE. CDR3 amino acids: CASSRPTIGLVNIQYF. The CDR3 DNA follows: TGTGCCAGCAGCCGGCCTACCATAGGACTAGTAAACATTCAGTACTTC.

V is TRBV5-1 and J is TRBJ2-3, with a weak D call TRBD2 (6 bases). This CDR3 region has 16 residues. V was cut by 4 bases and J by 4 bases, with 19 bases left in between. Germline CDR1 and CDR2: SGHRS and YFSETQ. In nucleotides, the CDR3 is TGCGCCAGCAGCGAGACGACTAGACGCGCCCCAGATACGCAGTATTTT. Residues: CASSETTRRAPDTQYF.

This clonotype was seen only a few times. This chain connects TRBV28 to TRBJ1-6; D is uncertain. The germline V and J ends were trimmed by 6 bases and 9 bases, with 9 bases remaining between them. Germline V lookup: CDR1 MDHEN, CDR2 SYDVKM. This CDR3 has 12 residues. The CDR3 here is CASSPFGSPLHF. CDR3 nucleotide sequence: TGTGCCAGCAGCCCCTTCGGTTCACCCCTCCACTTT.

The sample holds many counts of this clonotype. V is TRBV29-1 and J is TRBJ2-2; 7 positions match TRBD1. This CDR3 contains 14 residues. V was clipped by 6 bases and J by 1 base; unmatched bases: 5. Germline loops: CDR1 SQVTM, CDR2 ANQGSEA. CDR3 region: CSVGTALNTGELFF. DNA for the CDR3: TGCAGCGTGGGGACAGCCTTGAACACCGGGGAGCTGTTTTTT.

V and J are TRBV3-1 and TRBJ2-5; 9 nucleotides match TRBD2. With V trimmed by 1 base and J by 4 bases, 1 base remained unmatched. Germline-derived CDR1 and CDR2 are LGHDT and YNNKEL (reference sequence). CDR3 length: 14 amino acids. The CDR3 DNA follows: TGTGCCAGCAGCCAAGTACTAGCGGGAGAGACCCAGTACTTC. Translating gives CASSQVLAGETQYF.

This clonotype was seen a few times. The rearrangement uses TRBV11-2 and TRBJ2-1; 9 bases agree with TRBD2. The junction had 10 bases not matched to a gene; V was cut back by 5 bases and J by 5 bases. The CDR3 runs to 16 residues. From germline, CDR1 is SGHAT and CDR2 FQNNGV. CDR3 sequence reads: CASSPLAGKSNNEQFF. The CDR3 DNA reads as TGTGCCAGCAGCCCTCTAGCGGGGAAAAGCAACAATGAGCAGTTCTTC.

At least ten counts were recorded for this clonotype. The chain is built from TRBV23-1 and TRBJ2-3; TRBD2 agrees at 9 bases. TRBV23-1 is an ORF, with its function uncertain. After removal of 8 bases from V and 6 bases from J, the junction contained 9 bases not matched to a gene. The CDR3 spans 14 residues. This CDR3 is CASWWPSGIDTQYF. CDR3 sequence (DNA): TGCGCCAGCTGGTGGCCTAGCGGGATTGATACGCAGTATTTT.

The sample holds a few counts of this clonotype. The chain recombines TRBV20-1 with TRBJ2-3, with D possibly being TRBD1 (6 bases). Germline loops: CDR1 DFQATT, CDR2 SNEGSKA (reference sequence). The CDR3 has 12 amino acids. Trimming pared 6 bases from V and 3 bases from J, leaving 10 bases between. In DNA form, the CDR3 reads TGCAGTGCCGCCAGGGGAACAGATACGCAGTATTTT. Residues: CSAARGTDTQYF.

This clonotype has just a few counts. V is TRBV3-1 and J is TRBJ2-2; D call uncertain. CDR3 length equals 16 residues. V lost 0 bases, J lost 8 bases, and 16 bases lay in between. Germline CDR1 is LGHDT and CDR2 is YNNKEL (reference sequence). Here the CDR3 reads CASSQDSPRGWGELFF. CDR3 nucleotides: TGTGCCAGCAGCCAAGATAGCCCCCGAGGATGGGGGGAGCTGTTTTTT.

This clonotype turned up a few times. The CDR3 nucleotides are TGTGCCAGCAGCTTACCACCCCAGGGACCCCTCTATTCGGCCGCTTTCTTT. This gives the protein CASSLPPQGPLYSAAFF. V usage is TRBV7-8 and J usage is TRBJ1-1; TRBD1 is a possible D gene (5 bases). Trimming shortened V by 2 bases and J by 11 bases, and 27 bases separated the two germline ends. The CDR3 spans 17 residues. The V gene's germline CDR1 is SGHVS and CDR2 FQNEAQ.

This clonotype was seen only a few times. This sequence joins TRBV12-3 or TRBV12-4 and TRBJ1-3, with 8 positions matching TRBD1. The CDR3 contains 15 residues. The J segment lost 0 bases and the V segment lost 6 bases, leaving 4 bases of the junction unmatched. The CDR3 DNA is TGTGCCAGCAGCTATGGACAGGGCTCTGGAAACACCATATATTTT. Protein sequence: CASSYGQGSGNTIYF.

In this sample, this clonotype turned up once. Just one base apart from a much larger clone, this may be a read error. V is TRBV7-9 and J is TRBJ2-5; 7 bases map to TRBD1. In germline, CDR1 is SEHNR, CDR2 FQNEAQ (reference sequence). The CDR3 sequence is 15 residues long. The CDR3 nucleotides are TGTACCAGCAGCCAACTCAGGGGGAAGAAGGAGACCCAGTACTTC. Its translation is CTSSQLRGKKETQYF.

The rearrangement joins TRBV20-1 to TRBJ2-3; 8 nucleotides match TRBD2. The CDR3 totals 16 residues. The V gene end was trimmed by 1 base and the J gene end by 2 bases; junction bases not matched to a gene: 8. CDR1 and CDR2 (germline): DFQATT, SNEGSKA (reference sequence). CDR3: CSARVQGGRPTDTQYF. The CDR3 nucleotides read TGCAGTGCTAGAGTCCAGGGCGGGAGGCCCACAGATACGCAGTATTTT.

This chain connects TRBV7-9 to TRBJ1-5; D is possibly TRBD1 or TRBD2 (6 bases each). The DNA end favors TRBJ2-3, so the J call may be wrong. Germline V gene lookup returns CDR1 SEHNR and CDR2 FQNEAQ (reference sequence). This CDR3 has 14 residues. The CDR3 sequence: CASSLGGAGQPQYF. CDR3 bases: TGTGCCAGCAGCTTAGGGGGGGCAGGTCAGCCCCAGTATTTT.

This clonotype was observed a few times. The V and J genes are TRBV5-1 and TRBJ2-3; TRBD1 matches 10 bases. CDR3 length: 16 residues. The germline CDR1 and CDR2 sequences are SGHRS and YFSETQ. J lost 3 bases, V lost 4 bases, and 8 bases had no gene match. DNA for the CDR3: TGCGCCAGCAGCCTCGCCGGACAGGGGGTGACAGATACGCAGTATTTT. Translated: CASSLAGQGVTDTQYF.